The 8 T cell receptor beta chains below come from one sample, sequenced in a study of OX40 agonist ivuxolimab in advanced cancers. Some clones are missing from TCRdb's copy, which holds only in-frame ones; the method was immunoSEQ multiplex PCR. The sample has some 80,000 clones, roughly 92% seen once; the top ten hold about 0.7%. The sample in question was CD4+ or CD8+ T cells sorted from blood, obtained in a trial of the OX40 agonist ivuxolimab. These receptors were obtained from an adult with an advanced solid tumor such as melanoma, head and neck, liver or kidney cancer.

This chain uses TRBV10-1 with TRBJ2-1; 12 bases are shared with TRBD2. Germline V gives CDR1 WNHNN, CDR2 SYGVQD (reference sequence). V lost 2 bases and J lost 10; bases outside the gene matches: 0. The CDR3 length is 13 residues. CDR3 region: CASSEGLAGEQFF. As DNA, the CDR3 is TGCGCCAGCAGTGAGGGACTAGCGGGGGAGCAGTTCTTC.

The chain employs TRBV21-1 and TRBJ1-6. TRBV21-1 is described as a pseudogene. This CDR3 has 15 residues. In DNA, the CDR3 is TGTGCCAGCAGAAGAAAAGAAAGGAAAAACTCACCCCTCCACTTT. It is translated as CASRRKERKNSPLHF.

This clone was recorded once. The sample carries other DNA sequences with the same CDR3. J is TRBJ2-7 and V is TRBV18; D perhaps matches TRBD1 (5 bases). The CDR3 has 12 amino acids. Trimming left V 6 bases short and J 3 bases short, with 9 bases between. CDR1 is KGHSH, CDR2 LQKENI, per germline. The CDR3 region is CASSLDSYEQYF. The CDR3 DNA reads TGTGCCAGCTCTTTAGACAGCTACGAGCAGTACTTC.

In the case of this clone: Germline is not matched at one junction end, which may reflect a read error. This chain connects TRBV15 to TRBJ2-5; the D is unclear. The length of the CDR3 is 13 residues. CDR1 and CDR2 (germline): LNHNV, YYDKDF (reference sequence). The CDR3, as DNA: TGTGCCACCGGCAGAGTGCTAGAAGGGACCCAGTACTTC. This gives the protein CATGRVLEGTQYF.

On this clone itself: Within the sample, other DNA sequences also encode this same CDR3. This rearrangement joins TRBV19 to TRBJ1-5; the D is unclear. The germline V gene has CDR1 LNHDA and CDR2 SQIVND (reference sequence). The ends were cut back, 3 bases at V and 3 bases at J, with 9 bases in the middle. The CDR3 covers 14 residues. The CDR3 DNA reads as TGTGCCAGTAGTATTTTCGGCGTCAATCAGCCCCAGCATTTT. It translates to CASSIFGVNQPQHF.

This clone was detected only once. The chain couples TRBV30 to TRBJ2-5, with TRBD2 matching over 8 bases. The V segment lost 0 bases and the J segment 4 bases; nucleotides outside the gene matches: 10. Per the germline V gene, CDR1 is GTSNPN and CDR2 is SVGIG (reference sequence). The CDR3 runs 16 residues. The CDR3 DNA reads as TGTGCCTGGAGTGTGCCCCTCGGGGGGGCCCGAGAGACCCAGTACTTC. This encodes CAWSVPLGGARETQYF.

The chain employs TRBV9 and TRBJ2-5, with TRBD2 as a possible D gene (6 bases). The CDR3 sequence is 14 residues long. Trimming took 4 bases from V and 1 from J, leaving 11 bases between them. Germline V gene sequence: CDR1 SGDLS, CDR2 YYNGEE. CDR3 sequence (DNA): TGTGCCAGCAGCAGGGACTGGGCCCAAGAGACCCAGTACTTC. Translation gives CASSRDWAQETQYF.

The chain has TRBV19 and TRBJ1-2; weak D call: TRBD1 (5 bases). Trimming stripped 8 bases from V and 2 bases from J, with 18 bases between. The CDR3 consists of 15 residues. Germline loops: CDR1 LNHDA, CDR2 SQIVND (reference sequence). The CDR3 sequence is CASRGERGLNYGYTF. In nucleotides, the CDR3 is TGTGCCAGTCGGGGAGAAAGGGGTCTCAACTATGGCTACACCTTC.